One sample yielded the 14 T cell receptor beta chains listed below, sequenced in a study of spatial heterogeneity in lung cancer. TCRdb re-called the 5' RACE reads through MiXCR, storing one row per CDR3 protein. This table holds tens of thousands of distinct CDR3 sequences, approximately 6% found once. Time point given: sample taken at primary tumor resection. The sample consisted of PBMCs, taken at surgery. Every receptor here comes from a female donor with early-stage non-small cell lung cancer.

The table lists this clonotype with many counts. The CDR3 DNA follows: TGTGCCAGCAGTTCACCGGGACAGGGAAAGACTGAAGCTTTCTTT. This codes for CASSSPGQGKTEAFF. The J gene is TRBJ1-1, the V gene TRBV6-5, with 9 bases that match TRBD1. V lost 4 bases and J lost 5; bases outside the gene matches: 8. The germline V gene encodes CDR1 MNHEY and CDR2 SVGAGI. This CDR3 is built from 15 residues.

At least ten counts were recorded for this clonotype. The chain has TRBV4-2 and TRBJ1-2; D may be TRBD1 (6 bases). V was clipped by 1 base and J by 4 bases, with 16 bases between them. The CDR3 loop spans 16 amino acids. Germline CDR1 reads LGHNA; CDR2 reads YNFKEQ. CDR3 in DNA: TGTGCCAGCAGCCAAGCCGGGACACCGCCAATCTATGGCTACACCTTC. Its protein product is CASSQAGTPPIYGYTF.

Many counts were recorded for this clonotype. This rearrangement joins TRBV7-3 to TRBJ2-7; no clear D. This CDR3 contains 13 residues. Per the germline V gene, CDR1 is SGHTA and CDR2 is FQGTGA. The germline V and J ends were trimmed by 1 base and 6 bases, with 10 bases remaining between them. The DNA for the CDR3 is TGTGCCAGCAGCTTAAACCAGGCTGGCGAGCAGTACTTC. The encoded protein is CASSLNQAGEQYF.

This clonotype was detected only a few times. V usage is TRBV19 and J usage is TRBJ2-2, with D uncertain. V was clipped by 0 bases and J by 6 bases, with 8 bases between them. The CDR3 is 14 residues long. Germline V gene data show CDR1 as LNHDA and CDR2 as SQIVND (reference sequence). The CDR3 DNA reads TGTGCCAGTAGTATAGAGAAATTCTCCGGGGAGCTGTTTTTT. It codes for CASSIEKFSGELFF.

The chain employs TRBV2 and TRBJ1-5; D unclear. The germline V gene has CDR1 SNHLY and CDR2 FYNNEI. The CDR3 has 17 amino acids. Trimming removed 6 bases from V and 1 base from J, with 19 bases in between. Written as DNA, the CDR3 is TGTGCCAGCAGACAGTTACGTAGGGATCGCAGCAATCAGCCCCAGCATTTT. It encodes CASRQLRRDRSNQPQHF. The variable domain in full, with the rest retrieved from reference TRBV2 and TRBJ1-5, is EPEVTQTPSHQVTQMGQEVILRCVPISNHLYFYWYRQILGQKVEFLVSFYNNEISEKSEIFDDQFSVERPDGSNFTLKIRSTKLEDSAMYFCASRQLRRDRSNQPQHFGDGTRLSIL.

This clonotype was observed many times. The chain carries TRBV21-1 and TRBJ1-6; the table calls TRBD1, which could not be checked here. TRBV21-1 corresponds to a pseudogene. The CDR3 covers 12 residues. The CDR3 DNA is TGTGCAGCCGGCAGGGGATCTTCACCCCTCCACTTT. Its translation is CAAGRGSSPLHF.

Only a few counts were recorded for this clonotype. The V and J genes are TRBV5-1 and TRBJ2-5; 13 bases fit TRBD2. CDR1 SGHRS and CDR2 YFSETQ come from the germline V gene. The CDR3 consists of 18 residues. The V gene end was trimmed by 0 bases and the J gene end by 1 base; junction bases not matched to a gene: 6. This CDR3 reads CASSLAEGLAGSQETQYF. For the CDR3, the DNA is TGCGCCAGCAGCTTGGCAGAGGGACTAGCGGGGAGCCAAGAGACCCAGTACTTC.

This clonotype has a count of ten or more. CDR3 DNA sequence: TGTGCCAGCAGCCCCCGGGACACTCATCCCGGGGAGCTGTTTTTT. It is translated as CASSPRDTHPGELFF. This chain joins TRBV7-9 and TRBJ2-2, with a tentative D call TRBD1 (6 bases). V lost 5 bases and J lost 6, with 16 bases in between. CDR1 SEHNR and CDR2 FQNEAQ come from the germline V gene (reference sequence). CDR3 length: 15 residues.

This clonotype was seen ten or more times. This chain joins TRBV6-5 and TRBJ2-3; 8 nucleotides align to TRBD2. Germline CDR1 and CDR2: MNHEY and SVGAGI. V lost 6 bases and J lost 0; bases outside the gene matches: 8. The CDR3 sequence is 16 residues long. CDR3 nucleotide sequence: TGTGCCAGCAGCCCTTTTAGCGGGGCTAGCACAGATACGCAGTATTTT. Translated: CASSPFSGASTDTQYF.

The table lists this clonotype with a few counts. This chain uses TRBV12-3 or TRBV12-4 with TRBJ2-7; maybe TRBD2 (5 bases). CDR3 size: 12 residues. The V end lost 6 bases, the J end lost 2 bases, and 8 bases lay between the germline ends. The CDR3: CASRRGTYEQYF. Written as DNA, the CDR3 is TGTGCCAGCAGGAGAGGGACCTACGAGCAGTACTTC.

This clonotype was counted ten times or more. The chain recombines TRBV20-1 with TRBJ1-1; D remains unclear. In germline, CDR1 is DFQATT, CDR2 SNEGSKA (reference sequence). This CDR3 is built from 15 residues. Deletions cut 5 bases from V and 0 bases from J, with 16 bases between. Written as DNA, the CDR3 is TGCAGTGCTCCCCGGACGGTTATATTGAACACTGAAGCTTTCTTT. It yields the protein CSAPRTVILNTEAFF.

J is TRBJ1-2 and V is TRBV28; 7 bases map to TRBD1. After removal of 7 bases from V and 9 bases from J, the junction contained 8 bases not matched to a gene. Germline loops: CDR1 MDHEN, CDR2 SYDVKM. The CDR3 extends over 12 amino acids. The CDR3 loop is CASTSDRERYTF. In DNA, the CDR3 is TGTGCCAGCACCTCTGACAGGGAGCGCTACACCTTC.

This clonotype was seen at least ten times. The chain has TRBV20-1 and TRBJ2-6; D unclear. V shed 6 bases and J shed 0 bases, with 12 bases lying between them. The germline CDR1 and CDR2 sequences are DFQATT and SNEGSKA (reference sequence). This CDR3 contains 15 residues. In DNA form, the CDR3 reads TGCAGTGCCAGACCGTCGAGCTCTGGGGCCAACGTCCTGACTTTC. Translating it yields CSARPSSSGANVLTF.

The chain employs TRBV10-2 and TRBJ1-2, with unresolved D. Germline V lookup: CDR1 WSHSY, CDR2 SAAADI. There are 15 residues in the CDR3. The germline V and J ends were trimmed by 2 bases and 4 bases, with 14 bases remaining between them. In DNA, the CDR3 is TGCGCCAGCAGTGAGGCCCTCGGAGGGATCTATGGCTACACCTTC. Its protein product is CASSEALGGIYGYTF.